These T cell receptor beta chains were read from a single sample in a study of blood T cells in healthy people across ages. Each CDR3 protein is one row after TCRdb ran MiXCR on the 5' RACE reads. The table has hundreds of thousands of distinct CDR3 sequences, about 52% seen once. Sequencing used blood. These receptors were obtained from a woman aged 55 to 70 in good health. Each CDR3 is given with its conserved first and last residue. Fields, in order: D gene, clone size, J gene, V gene, CDR3 protein, CDR3 DNA. The D gene is left open where the match is weak. Not every row has a clone size; where given, it reads once, few, many or a size class.

D gene: -
clone size: -
J gene: TRBJ2-2
V gene: TRBV25-1
CDR3 protein: CASSETRDTGELFF
CDR3 DNA: TGTGCCAGCAGTGAAACACGGGATACCGGGGAGCTGTTTTTT

D gene: TRBD1
clone size: few
J gene: TRBJ1-2
V gene: TRBV12-3/TRBV12-4
CDR3 protein: CASSLGRGRGGYTF
CDR3 DNA: TGTGCCAGCAGTTTAGGCAGGGGGCGGGGTGGCTACACCTTC

D gene: -
clone size: -
J gene: TRBJ2-1
V gene: TRBV20-1
CDR3 protein: CSARRYSYNEQFF
CDR3 DNA: TGCAGTGCTAGGAGGTACTCCTACAATGAGCAGTTCTTC

D gene: -
clone size: -
J gene: TRBJ2-7
V gene: TRBV28
CDR3 protein: CASSGGRGSSYEQYF
CDR3 DNA: TGTGCCAGCAGTGGGGGTCGCGGTAGCTCCTACGAGCAGTACTTC

D gene: TRBD2
clone size: few
J gene: TRBJ2-1
V gene: TRBV18
CDR3 protein: CASSESGGRNEQFF
CDR3 DNA: TGTGCCAGCTCAGAGTCGGGAGGCAGAAATGAGCAGTTCTTC

D gene: TRBD1
clone size: -
J gene: TRBJ1-1
V gene: TRBV4-3
CDR3 protein: CTSSQATGGNTEAFF
CDR3 DNA: TGCACCAGCAGCCAAGCGACAGGGGGGAACACTGAAGCTTTCTTT

D gene: TRBD2
clone size: -
J gene: TRBJ2-5
V gene: TRBV12-3/TRBV12-4
CDR3 protein: CASSAHPGLAGGGEQYF
CDR3 DNA: TGTGCCAGCAGTGCACACCCGGGACTAGCGGGAGGAGGTGAGCAGTACTTC

D gene: -
clone size: few
J gene: TRBJ2-3
V gene: TRBV29-1
CDR3 protein: CSVIYTDTQYF
CDR3 DNA: TGCAGCGTTATTTACACAGATACGCAGTATTTT

D gene: -
clone size: -
J gene: TRBJ2-3
V gene: TRBV21-1
CDR3 protein: CASSKVWPSGHTDTQYF
CDR3 DNA: TGTGCCAGCAGCAAAGTTTGGCCTAGCGGACACACAGATACGCAGTATTTT

D gene: TRBD1
clone size: few
J gene: TRBJ1-6
V gene: TRBV6-6
CDR3 protein: CASRTTGVNSPLHF
CDR3 DNA: TGTGCCAGCAGAACTACAGGGGTTAATTCACCCCTCCACTTT

D gene: TRBD1
clone size: -
J gene: TRBJ2-2
V gene: TRBV9
CDR3 protein: CASSERTGVDTGELFF
CDR3 DNA: TGTGCCAGCAGCGAAAGGACAGGGGTGGACACCGGGGAGCTGTTTTTT

D gene: -
clone size: few
J gene: TRBJ1-2
V gene: TRBV7-8
CDR3 protein: CASSQTRDSRSSYTF
CDR3 DNA: TGTGCCAGCAGCCAGACCCGGGACTCAAGGTCGAGCTACACCTTC

D gene: -
clone size: -
J gene: TRBJ2-4
V gene: TRBV28
CDR3 protein: CAGSRGGPQNIQYF
CDR3 DNA: TGTGCCGGCAGTCGAGGAGGGCCCCAAAACATTCAGTACTTC

D gene: -
clone size: -
J gene: TRBJ2-7
V gene: TRBV7-2
CDR3 protein: CASRRTVNYEQYF
CDR3 DNA: TGTGCCAGCAGGCGGACAGTAAACTACGAGCAGTACTTC

D gene: TRBD2
clone size: few
J gene: TRBJ2-1
V gene: TRBV6-2/TRBV6-3
CDR3 protein: CASSYTGGRSNEQFF
CDR3 DNA: TGTGCCAGCAGTTACACGGGGGGACGTTCGAATGAGCAGTTCTTC

D gene: TRBD1
clone size: few
J gene: TRBJ2-5
V gene: TRBV20-1
CDR3 protein: CSARDTGTGGRETQYF
CDR3 DNA: TGCAGTGCTAGAGATACCGGGACAGGGGGTCGGGAGACCCAGTACTTC

D gene: TRBD2
clone size: -
J gene: TRBJ2-1
V gene: TRBV6-2/TRBV6-3
CDR3 protein: CASSYLREGGEQFF
CDR3 DNA: TGTGCCAGCAGTTACTTGCGGGAGGGGGGCGAGCAGTTCTTC

D gene: -
clone size: -
J gene: TRBJ1-6
V gene: TRBV29-1
CDR3 protein: CSVDLQGEGPLHF
CDR3 DNA: TGCAGCGTTGATCTGCAGGGAGAAGGACCCCTCCACTTT

D gene: -
clone size: -
J gene: TRBJ2-7
V gene: TRBV9
CDR3 protein: CASSVVGSSNEQYF
CDR3 DNA: TGTGCCAGCAGCGTAGTAGGGAGCTCCAATGAGCAGTACTTC

D gene: TRBD2
clone size: -
J gene: TRBJ2-5
V gene: TRBV20-1
CDR3 protein: CSAWAGGRLTETQYF
CDR3 DNA: TGCAGTGCTTGGGCGGGCGGGAGGCTCACGGAGACCCAGTACTTC

D gene: -
clone size: -
J gene: TRBJ2-3
V gene: TRBV5-5
CDR3 protein: CASSLAQGRRTDTQYF
CDR3 DNA: TGTGCCAGCAGCTTGGCCCAAGGGAGGCGAACAGATACGCAGTATTTT

D gene: -
clone size: many
J gene: TRBJ2-1
V gene: TRBV28
CDR3 protein: CASSNYRSYNEQFF
CDR3 DNA: TGTGCCAGTAGTAACTATCGCTCCTACAATGAGCAGTTCTTC

D gene: -
clone size: few
J gene: TRBJ2-3
V gene: TRBV20-1
CDR3 protein: CSAPFSSADTQYF
CDR3 DNA: TGCAGTGCGCCCTTTAGCTCGGCAGATACGCAGTATTTT

D gene: -
clone size: few
J gene: TRBJ2-5
V gene: TRBV5-1
CDR3 protein: CASSFDGRSEETQYF
CDR3 DNA: TGCGCCAGCAGCTTTGATGGACGGTCAGAAGAGACCCAGTACTTC

D gene: TRBD2
clone size: -
J gene: TRBJ2-3
V gene: TRBV2
CDR3 protein: CASLGTSGRDTQYF
CDR3 DNA: TGTGCCAGCCTTGGGACTAGCGGGAGAGATACGCAGTATTTT

D gene: -
clone size: -
J gene: TRBJ2-1
V gene: TRBV27
CDR3 protein: CASSPLSGRGGNEQFF
CDR3 DNA: TGTGCCAGCAGCCCCCTTAGTGGGAGAGGGGGCAATGAGCAGTTCTTC

D gene: TRBD2
clone size: -
J gene: TRBJ2-3
V gene: TRBV20-1
CDR3 protein: CSARATSGKGGTDTQYF
CDR3 DNA: TGCAGTGCTAGAGCCACTAGCGGGAAAGGTGGAACAGATACGCAGTATTTT

D gene: TRBD1
clone size: few
J gene: TRBJ2-3
V gene: TRBV7-9
CDR3 protein: CASEDRGVDTQYF
CDR3 DNA: TGTGCCAGCGAGGACAGGGGCGTAGATACGCAGTATTTT

D gene: -
clone size: -
J gene: TRBJ2-3
V gene: TRBV2
CDR3 protein: CAATAGTDTQYF
CDR3 DNA: TGTGCGGCAACGGCGGGCACAGATACGCAGTATTTT

D gene: -
clone size: few
J gene: TRBJ2-7
V gene: TRBV28
CDR3 protein: CASRGGPTFYEQYF
CDR3 DNA: TGTGCCAGCAGGGGAGGACCTACCTTCTACGAGCAGTACTTC

D gene: -
clone size: -
J gene: TRBJ2-5
V gene: TRBV15
CDR3 protein: CATSRTSGFEQYF
CDR3 DNA: TGTGCCACCAGCAGAACTAGTGGTTTTGAGCAGTACTTC

D gene: TRBD2
clone size: -
J gene: TRBJ2-1
V gene: TRBV20-1
CDR3 protein: CSARPHQASGYNEQFF
CDR3 DNA: TGCAGTGCTAGACCTCACCAGGCTAGCGGGTACAATGAGCAGTTCTTC

D gene: -
clone size: many
J gene: TRBJ2-5
V gene: TRBV20-1
CDR3 protein: CSATIGQLQETQYF
CDR3 DNA: TGCAGTGCTACCATAGGACAGCTCCAAGAGACCCAGTACTTC

D gene: TRBD2
clone size: -
J gene: TRBJ2-1
V gene: TRBV9
CDR3 protein: CASSLTSGDYNEQFF
CDR3 DNA: TGTGCCAGCAGCTTAACTAGCGGGGATTACAATGAGCAGTTCTTC

D gene: TRBD1
clone size: -
J gene: TRBJ2-7
V gene: TRBV28
CDR3 protein: CASSPTPGQGPYEQYF
CDR3 DNA: TGTGCCAGCAGTCCTACCCCGGGACAGGGACCCTACGAGCAGTACTTC

D gene: -
clone size: -
J gene: TRBJ2-7
V gene: TRBV11-1
CDR3 protein: CASSPESGRHEQYF
CDR3 DNA: TGTGCCAGCAGCCCCGAGTCCGGGAGACACGAGCAGTACTTC

D gene: -
clone size: few
J gene: TRBJ2-1
V gene: TRBV7-9
CDR3 protein: CASSLLAREQFF
CDR3 DNA: TGTGCCAGCAGCTTACTAGCTCGGGAGCAGTTCTTC

D gene: -
clone size: -
J gene: TRBJ1-2
V gene: TRBV9
CDR3 protein: CASSGEQAGGYTF
CDR3 DNA: TGTGCCAGCAGCGGAGAACAGGCTGGAGGCTACACCTTC

D gene: TRBD2
clone size: -
J gene: TRBJ2-7
V gene: TRBV20-1
CDR3 protein: CSASPTSGSIVSYEQYF
CDR3 DNA: TGCAGTGCTAGCCCGACTAGCGGGAGCATAGTATCCTACGAGCAGTACTTC

D gene: TRBD1
clone size: many
J gene: TRBJ2-2
V gene: TRBV20-1
CDR3 protein: CSARETGSGELFF
CDR3 DNA: TGCAGTGCTAGGGAGACAGGGTCCGGGGAGCTGTTTTTT

D gene: -
clone size: few
J gene: TRBJ2-3
V gene: TRBV10-3
CDR3 protein: CAISDQMRTDTQYF
CDR3 DNA: TGTGCCATCAGTGACCAGATGCGCACAGATACGCAGTATTTT

D gene: -
clone size: -
J gene: TRBJ2-5
V gene: TRBV13
CDR3 protein: CASSLVGVVQEGVQETQYF
CDR3 DNA: TGTGCCAGCAGCTTGGTGGGGGTGGTACAAGAGGGGGTCCAAGAGACCCAGTACTTC

D gene: TRBD1
clone size: -
J gene: TRBJ2-5
V gene: TRBV3-1
CDR3 protein: CASSHLTGGGRETQYF
CDR3 DNA: TGTGCCAGCAGCCACTTGACAGGGGGCGGCCGGGAGACCCAGTACTTC

D gene: TRBD2
clone size: few
J gene: TRBJ2-1
V gene: TRBV20-1
CDR3 protein: CSAIAGNSYNEQFF
CDR3 DNA: TGCAGTGCTATAGCGGGTAACTCCTACAATGAGCAGTTCTTC

D gene: TRBD2
clone size: few
J gene: TRBJ2-1
V gene: TRBV29-1
CDR3 protein: CSVGALAGNNEQFF
CDR3 DNA: TGCAGCGTTGGGGCACTAGCGGGAAACAATGAGCAGTTCTTC

D gene: -
clone size: -
J gene: TRBJ2-1
V gene: TRBV5-1
CDR3 protein: CASSPPDSYEQFF
CDR3 DNA: TGCGCCAGCAGCCCACCCGACAGTTATGAGCAGTTCTTC

D gene: -
clone size: few
J gene: TRBJ1-2
V gene: TRBV20-1
CDR3 protein: CSASGGRYGYTF
CDR3 DNA: TGCAGTGCTAGCGGCGGCCGCTATGGCTACACCTTC

D gene: -
clone size: -
J gene: TRBJ2-1
V gene: TRBV15
CDR3 protein: CATSRDVGSYNEQFF
CDR3 DNA: TGTGCCACCAGCAGAGATGTAGGCTCCTACAATGAGCAGTTCTTC

D gene: -
clone size: -
J gene: TRBJ2-5
V gene: TRBV20-1
CDR3 protein: CSASIGRGWETQYF
CDR3 DNA: TGCAGTGCTAGTATTGGGAGAGGTTGGGAGACCCAGTACTTC

D gene: -
clone size: -
J gene: TRBJ2-6
V gene: TRBV29-1
CDR3 protein: CSVVGSGSGANVLTF
CDR3 DNA: TGCAGCGTTGTGGGTTCGGGGTCTGGGGCCAACGTCCTGACTTTC

D gene: -
clone size: -
J gene: TRBJ2-2
V gene: TRBV2
CDR3 protein: CASRPTSYTGELFF
CDR3 DNA: TGTGCCAGCAGACCCACTAGTTACACCGGGGAGCTGTTTTTT

D gene: -
clone size: -
J gene: TRBJ2-1
V gene: TRBV19
CDR3 protein: CASRGESSYNEQFF
CDR3 DNA: TGTGCCAGTAGGGGCGAGAGCTCCTACAATGAGCAGTTCTTC

D gene: TRBD1
clone size: -
J gene: TRBJ2-7
V gene: TRBV18
CDR3 protein: CASSPSADRDYEQYF
CDR3 DNA: TGTGCCAGCTCACCAAGCGCGGACAGGGACTACGAGCAGTACTTC

D gene: TRBD2
clone size: few
J gene: TRBJ2-5
V gene: TRBV7-9
CDR3 protein: CASSLTSLAGDGKTQYF
CDR3 DNA: TGTGCCAGCAGCTTAACCTCCCTAGCGGGAGACGGGAAGACCCAGTACTTC